This record covers a single TCR beta chain. Antigen: not known. CDR1 and CDR2 (germline): SGHKS, YYEKEE (reference sequence). This CDR3 comprises 15 residues. This specimen comes from a study of T cells expressing NK-cell markers. Study information: The TCR beta repertoires originated in sorted CD3+CD56+NKG2C+, CD3+CD56+NKG2C- and CD3+CD56-NKG2C+ T cells. Of eight sequenced donors, seven were HCMV-seropositive and one HCMV-seronegative.

The study's findings and limits: Once again these clonotypes came out on top in the CD3+CD56-NKG2C+ fraction of a few donors.

It was by 5'RACE template switching with UMIs that TCR beta cDNA was made. TCRdb reprocessed the 5' RACE reads; each CDR3 protein has one entry and no DNA is given. This table holds some 390,000 distinct CDR3 sequences. The receptor was derived from a woman in her forties or fifties in good health. Sequenced material: blood T cells: a sorted CD56 or NKG2C T cell subset, CD4+ or CD8+ T cells, or bulk PBMC T cells (not recorded which). The rearrangement uses TRBV5-5 and TRBJ2-6; lacking DNA, the TRBD1 call made by TCRdb goes unchecked. The CDR3 sequence is CASSSQGPGANVLTF.